This section outlines one T cell receptor beta chain sequence together with its context. Its antigen is not known. The sample belongs to a study of CD8+CD57+ T cells in acquired aplastic anemia. Study-level results: Patients and controls shared twenty-nine CD8+ CDR3 sequences.

For CDR3 and TCR beta VDJ profiling, genomic DNA was the template used. TCRdb re-derived calls from the reads in MiXCR, one entry per CDR3 protein. The sample records some 180,000 distinct CDR3 sequences, 50% to 65% being singletons. Those patients picked for sequencing had displayed CD8+CD57+ cell expansion on flow cytometry. Patients were therapy-naive when their blood was sampled. CDR1 and CDR2 from the germline V gene are ENHRY and SYGVKD. The ends lost 6 bases at V and 4 bases at J; junction bases unmatched: 4. This CDR3 has 13 amino acids. The clonotype was recovered from a human donor with aplastic anemia. The chain employs TRBV10-3 and TRBJ2-7; TRBD1 matches at 9 bases. The sequencing input was sorted CD4+, CD8+, or CD8+CD57+ T cells (not recorded which) from PBMCs. CDR3 residues: CAISRDREYEQYF. For the CDR3, the DNA is TGTGCCATCAGCCGGGACAGGGAATACGAGCAGTACTTC.